Below, 14 T cell receptor beta chains from the same sample are listed, as sequenced in a study of shared clonotypes between healthy human individuals. Profiled with immunoSEQ multiplex PCR; TCRdb holds only in-frame clones, not every one. This table has 2 million to 3 million clones, more than 90% appearing once. The sequencing sample was made of naive CD4+ T cells sorted from blood. Subset noted: CD45RA+ positively selected. All receptors derive from a man aged 18 to 29 in good health.

The CDR3 sequence: CASSLDGGNYNSPLHF. As DNA, the CDR3 is TGTGCCAGCAGCTTGGATGGCGGAAACTATAATTCACCCCTCCACTTT. The gene calls are TRBV5-4 and TRBJ1-6, with unresolved D. Between the trimmed V and J ends, which lost 0 bases and 3 bases, there was a span of 10 bases. The germline gives CDR1 SGHNT, CDR2 YYREEE (reference sequence). The CDR3 runs 16 residues.

This clone was seen a single time. The chain has TRBV19 and TRBJ2-7, with D perhaps matching TRBD2 (5 bases). Germline V CDR1 and CDR2: LNHDA, SQIVND (reference sequence). The CDR3 extends over 14 amino acids. V was cut by 7 bases and J by 2 bases, with 15 bases left in between. CDR3 loop: CASMDPRAPYEQYF. As DNA, the CDR3 is TGTGCCAGTATGGACCCGAGGGCTCCCTACGAGCAGTACTTC.

This chain uses TRBV2 with TRBJ2-5; 10 bases map to TRBD1. Trimming took 6 bases from V and 5 from J; bases not matched to a gene: 6. This CDR3 comprises 14 residues. CDR1 is SNHLY and CDR2 is FYNNEI in the germline V gene. The CDR3 loop is CASSRDRGSETQYF. CDR3 nucleotide sequence: TGTGCCAGCAGCCGGGACAGGGGATCCGAGACCCAGTACTTC.

CDR3 coding DNA: TGTGCCAGCAGCGGACAGGGGTATAATTCACCCCTCCACTTT. Translated, it gives CASSGQGYNSPLHF. This chain connects TRBV6-6 to TRBJ1-6, with TRBD1 matching 9 bases. CDR3 length equals 14 residues. The trim removed 6 bases at V and 4 bases at J, leaving 1 base unmatched. Germline-derived CDR1 and CDR2 are MNHNY and SVGAGI (reference sequence).

This clone was picked up a small number of times. The chain's CDR3 is CASKLIWAQTMNTEAFF. The DNA for the CDR3 is TGTGCCAGTAAACTTATCTGGGCACAGACCATGAACACTGAAGCTTTCTTT. The chain has TRBV19 and TRBJ1-1, with D unclear. This CDR3 has 17 amino acids. Germline V gives CDR1 LNHDA, CDR2 SQIVND (reference sequence). Trimming shortened V by 7 bases and J by 0 bases, and 21 bases separated the two germline ends.

J is TRBJ2-7 and V is TRBV6-6; weak D call: TRBD1 (6 bases). Between the trimmed V and J ends, which lost 5 bases and 0 bases, there was a span of 17 bases. The CDR3 extends over 16 amino acids. CDR1 and CDR2 from the germline V gene are MNHNY and SVGAGI (reference sequence). CDR3 nucleotide sequence: TGTGCCAGCAGTCTAACCCCGGGACATAGCTCCTACGAGCAGTACTTC. It codes for CASSLTPGHSSYEQYF.

The J gene is TRBJ2-6, the V gene TRBV2; D gene ambiguous. The CDR3 length is 16 residues. Trimming removed 4 bases at V and 0 bases at J, with 10 bases between. CDR1 SNHLY and CDR2 FYNNEI come from the germline V gene. The CDR3 here is CASSARLFSGANVLTF. The CDR3 nucleotides read TGTGCCAGCAGTGCCAGACTCTTCTCTGGGGCCAACGTCCTGACTTTC.

Comments on this clone: At one boundary the junction diverges from the germline segment, which might be a read error. The chain uses TRBV30 and TRBJ1-1; D is undetermined. This CDR3 has 11 residues. From germline, CDR1 is GTSNPN and CDR2 SVGIG (reference sequence). The CDR3 loop reads CAWSPGVYKGF. CDR3 sequence (DNA): TGTGCCTGGTCCCCCGGGGTTTACAAGGGCTTT.

CDR3 bases: TGTGCCAGCAGCGTAGAGGCACAGGGGAAGGGTGGCTACACCTTC. Its translation: CASSVEAQGKGGYTF. The J gene is TRBJ1-2, the V gene TRBV9, with TRBD1 matching over 7 bases. This CDR3 comprises 15 residues. Unmatched junction bases numbered 9, after V lost 0 bases and J lost 7 bases. Looked up from germline, CDR1 is SGDLS and CDR2 is YYNGEE.

This chain connects TRBV18 to TRBJ1-1; D gene unclear. V dropped 6 bases and J dropped 0 bases, with 17 bases sitting between them. CDR3 length: 16 amino acids. Germline V gene lookup returns CDR1 KGHSH and CDR2 LQKENI. This CDR3 reads CASSIGGSHMNTEAFF. For the CDR3, the DNA is TGTGCCAGCTCTATAGGAGGCAGTCACATGAACACTGAAGCTTTCTTT.

The chain carries TRBV11-2 and TRBJ2-7, with D possibly matching TRBD2 (6 bases). In germline, CDR1 is SGHAT, CDR2 FQNNGV. This CDR3 is built from 15 residues. Deletions cut 2 bases from V and 2 bases from J, with 13 bases between. The CDR3 here is CASSLYRLGAYEQYF. The CDR3 region has the DNA TGTGCCAGCAGCTTATATAGACTAGGGGCCTACGAGCAGTACTTC.

The chain links TRBV7-2 to TRBJ2-5; D is undetermined. Germline values: CDR1 SGHTA, CDR2 FQGNSA. Trimming left V 1 base short and J 4 bases short, with 10 bases between. This CDR3 spans 14 amino acids. CDR3 amino acids: CASSLGSPLETQYF. The CDR3 nucleotides read TGTGCCAGCAGCTTAGGTTCTCCGCTAGAGACCCAGTACTTC.

This chain joins TRBV9 and TRBJ2-7; D is ambiguous. CDR3 length equals 14 residues. V was trimmed by 4 bases and J by 2 bases, leaving 13 bases between them. The germline CDR1 and CDR2 sequences are SGDLS and YYNGEE. For the CDR3, the DNA is TGTGCCAGCAGCCCCCGCCGATTCACCTACGAGCAGTACTTC. It encodes CASSPRRFTYEQYF.

Turning to this clone: Other DNA sequences in this sample translate to the same CDR3. J is TRBJ2-7 and V is TRBV2; TRBD1 agrees at 11 bases. The CDR3 totals 14 residues. CDR1 and CDR2 (germline): SNHLY, FYNNEI. With 6 bases clipped from V and 2 bases from J, the junction kept 3 bases outside the gene matches. CDR3 residues: CASSGQGAPYEQYF. The CDR3 DNA sequence: TGTGCCAGCAGCGGACAGGGGGCCCCCTACGAGCAGTACTTC.